This TCR beta chain stems from a study of T cells in localized non-small cell lung cancer. Overall study results and limits: Within adjacent lung there appeared a median around 57 of the top 100 tumor clones.

About this clone: The antigen is unknown.

CDR1 is SNHLY and CDR2 is FYNNEI in the germline V gene. CDR3 length equals 17 residues. Trimming at V came to 8 bases and at J to 8 bases, leaving 22 bases not matched to a gene. Profiled with immunoSEQ multiplex PCR; TCRdb holds only in-frame clones, not every one. This table has about 30,000 clones, 85% to 95% appearing once. This TCR came from a woman between 35 and 70 years old with stage I lung adenocarcinoma. The sample consisted of peripheral blood, taken before any cancer treatment. The chain employs TRBV2 and TRBJ2-5, with TRBD2 matching over 8 bases. As DNA, the CDR3 is TGTGCCAGCCGAGGATCAGGGCTAGCGGGTACGGGGGTTACCCAGTACTTC. This translates into CASRGSGLAGTGVTQYF.